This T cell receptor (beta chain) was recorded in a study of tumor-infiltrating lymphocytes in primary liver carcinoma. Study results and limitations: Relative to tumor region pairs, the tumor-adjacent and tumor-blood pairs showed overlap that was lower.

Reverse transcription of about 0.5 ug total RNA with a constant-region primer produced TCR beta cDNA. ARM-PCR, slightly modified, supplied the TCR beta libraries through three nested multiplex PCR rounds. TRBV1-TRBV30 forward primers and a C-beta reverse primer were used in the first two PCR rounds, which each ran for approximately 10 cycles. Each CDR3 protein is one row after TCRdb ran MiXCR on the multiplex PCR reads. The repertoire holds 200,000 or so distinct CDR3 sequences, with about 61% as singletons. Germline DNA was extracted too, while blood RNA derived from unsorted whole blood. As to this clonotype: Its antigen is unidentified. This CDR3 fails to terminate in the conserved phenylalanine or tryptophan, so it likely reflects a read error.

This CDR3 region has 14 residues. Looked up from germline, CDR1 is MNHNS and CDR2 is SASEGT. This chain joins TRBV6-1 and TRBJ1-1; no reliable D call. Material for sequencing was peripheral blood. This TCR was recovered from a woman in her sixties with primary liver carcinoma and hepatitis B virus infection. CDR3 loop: CACSEKQENTEAFL. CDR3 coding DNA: TGTGCCTGCAGTGAAAAGCAGGAAAACACTGAAGCTTTCCTT.